This T cell receptor (beta chain) was observed in a study of cytomegalovirus exposure and HLA in healthy donors. General study findings and limits: Later analysis suggested most CMV-associated TCR beta chains were HLA-restricted. Further analysis, carried out later, found HLA-associated TCR beta chains more clonally expanded than equally common other chains.

Note on this clone: Its matching antigen is unknown.

V was shortened by 5 bases and J by 7 bases, with 17 bases between the two germline ends. This CDR3 contains 14 residues. The germline gives CDR1 SGHTA, CDR2 FQGNSA. Researchers ran the PCR with 60 Vbeta and 13 Jbeta primers. The repertoire was sequenced with immunoSEQ multiplex PCR; TCRdb's copy has only in-frame clones and lacks some. The repertoire consists of fewer than 200,000 clones, with more than 65% occurring once and the leading ten covering around 1.3%. This chain joins TRBV7-2 and TRBJ1-2; TRBD1 is a possible D gene (5 bases). The receptor's source is a woman aged 45-65 years in good health and CMV-seronegative. The sample was PBMCs. CDR3 sequence: CASSGGTERSGYTF. The CDR3 coding sequence is TGTGCCAGCAGCGGGGGGACCGAACGGAGTGGCTACACCTTC.